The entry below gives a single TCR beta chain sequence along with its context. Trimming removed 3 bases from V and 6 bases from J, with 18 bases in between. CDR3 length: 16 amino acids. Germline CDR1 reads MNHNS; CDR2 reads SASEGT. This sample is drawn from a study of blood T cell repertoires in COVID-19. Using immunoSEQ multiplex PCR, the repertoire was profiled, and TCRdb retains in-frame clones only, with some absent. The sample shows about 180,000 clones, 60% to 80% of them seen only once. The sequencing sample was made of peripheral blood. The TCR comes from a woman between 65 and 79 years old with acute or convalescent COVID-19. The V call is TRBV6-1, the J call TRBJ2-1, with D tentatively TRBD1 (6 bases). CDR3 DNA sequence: TGTGCCAGCAGTGAGTCCTCGGGACAAGGAACCAATGAGCAGTTCTTC. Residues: CASSESSGQGTNEQFF.